The 13 T cell receptor beta chains given below trace back to one sample, sequenced in a study of Graves' ophthalmopathy and Graves' hyperthyroidism. RNA transcripts were the template, and TCR beta CDR3 regions were amplified from them. First-round RT-PCR used HTBI primers; second-round multiplex PCR followed. Using its own MiXCR run on the multiplex PCR reads, TCRdb lists one record per CDR3 protein. The sample consists of around 470,000 distinct CDR3 sequences, around 15% of them appearing once. The sample taken for sequencing was blood. The source is a woman younger than 45 with Graves' ophthalmopathy.

The V call is TRBV12-3 or TRBV12-4, the J call TRBJ2-5; D unclear. The CDR3 covers 14 residues. Trimming took 6 bases from V and 4 from J, leaving 15 bases between them. The CDR3 loop reads CASSPAGRSETQYF. The CDR3 DNA follows: TGTGCCAGCAGCCCCGCCGGGCGGTCAGAGACCCAGTACTTC.

This clonotype was seen repeatedly, ten times or more. V is TRBV19 and J is TRBJ2-2; 8 bases are shared with TRBD2. This CDR3 has 15 amino acids. The V segment lost 5 bases and the J segment 6 bases; nucleotides outside the gene matches: 8. CDR1 is LNHDA, CDR2 SQIVND, per germline (reference sequence). The CDR3 sequence: CASSPGPRGAGELFF. The DNA for the CDR3 is TGTGCCAGTAGTCCGGGACCGCGGGGGGCCGGGGAGCTGTTTTTT.

This clonotype was observed at least ten times. The gene calls are TRBV27 and TRBJ1-1; TRBD1 matches 12 bases. The junction had 13 bases not matched to a gene; V was cut back by 6 bases and J by 2 bases. CDR1 and CDR2 from the germline V gene are MNHEY and SMNVEV (reference sequence). CDR3 length: 18 residues. In DNA form, the CDR3 reads TGTGCCAGCAGCCACGCGCGGTGGGACAGGGGGCCTAACACTGAAGCTTTCTTT. Residues: CASSHARWDRGPNTEAFF.

The rearrangement links TRBV7-9 to TRBJ1-6; 7 nucleotides match TRBD1. Germline assignment: CDR1 SEHNR and CDR2 FQNEAQ (reference sequence). V was pared by 4 bases and J by 14 bases, with 8 bases of the junction left unmatched. This CDR3 has 13 amino acids. The CDR3: CASSSPRDSSLHF. CDR3 DNA sequence: TGTGCCAGCAGCTCACCTAGGGACAGTTCCCTCCACTTT.

This clonotype was counted many times. The V and J genes are TRBV5-1 and TRBJ2-5; perhaps TRBD2 as D (5 bases). The CDR3 extends over 13 amino acids. CDR1 is SGHRS, CDR2 YFSETQ, per germline. V lost 7 bases, J lost 0 bases, and 10 bases lay in between. CDR3 protein: CASGEPNQETQYF. DNA for the CDR3: TGCGCCAGCGGGGAGCCGAACCAAGAGACCCAGTACTTC.

The table lists this clonotype with many counts. V gene TRBV12-3 or TRBV12-4 combines with J gene TRBJ2-4, with unresolved D. The CDR3 spans 12 residues. V was trimmed by 6 bases and J by 6 bases, leaving 9 bases between them. The CDR3 sequence: CASSRSVNIQYF. DNA for the CDR3: TGTGCCAGCAGCAGATCTGTAAACATTCAGTACTTC.

This clonotype was seen repeatedly, ten times or more. The chain couples TRBV6-5 to TRBJ2-2, with a possible D match to TRBD1 (5 bases). Trimming pared 2 bases from V and 7 bases from J, leaving 14 bases between. Germline loops: CDR1 MNHEY, CDR2 SVGAGI. The CDR3 is 15 amino acids. The CDR3 DNA reads TGTGCCAGCAGTTACCAGTCAGCCCAGGGCGGGGAGCTGTTTTTT. The encoded protein is CASSYQSAQGGELFF.

Regarding this clonotype: A single base separates this from a much larger clone, so it may be a read error. The chain combines TRBV7-2 with TRBJ2-5; 11 positions agree with TRBD2. This CDR3 has 15 amino acids. V lost 3 bases and J lost 5; bases outside the gene matches: 5. Germline V gene sequence: CDR1 SGHTA, CDR2 FQGNSA. The chain's CDR3 is CASSFSGGAGETQYF. CDR3 coding DNA: TGTGCCAGCAGCTTTAGCGGGGGGGCCGGGGAGACCCAGTACTTC.

The rearrangement joins TRBV6-5 to TRBJ2-5; 9 bases are shared with TRBD2. V dropped 2 bases and J dropped 7; count of bases not matched to a gene: 8. The length of the CDR3 is 15 residues. Germline CDR1 and CDR2: MNHEY and SVGAGI. The CDR3 nucleotides are TGTGCCAGCAGTTACGGGACTAGCATACAGTGGACCCAGTACTTC. Translating it yields CASSYGTSIQWTQYF.

This clonotype was detected a few times. The chain joins TRBV20-1 to TRBJ1-2, with D maybe TRBD1 (5 bases). CDR3 length equals 16 residues. The germline V and J ends were trimmed by 5 bases and 1 base, with 20 bases remaining between them. Per germline, CDR1 DFQATT and CDR2 SNEGSKA (reference sequence). In DNA form, the CDR3 reads TGCAGTGCTGGGGATCTCCGGGACTCTTTTAACTATGGCTACACCTTC. Translated, it gives CSAGDLRDSFNYGYTF.

In this sample, this clonotype turned up a few times. V is TRBV5-1 and J is TRBJ2-5; 9 bases match TRBD2. The germline V gene has CDR1 SGHRS and CDR2 YFSETQ. The V gene end was trimmed by 4 bases and the J gene end by 4 bases; junction bases not matched to a gene: 5. This CDR3 is built from 14 residues. In nucleotides, the CDR3 is TGCGCCAGCAGCGGCGGGAGGGCCGGAGAGACCCAGTACTTC. Translation: CASSGGRAGETQYF.

This clonotype was picked up a small number of times. V is TRBV12-3 or TRBV12-4 and J is TRBJ2-5; D is unresolved. The CDR3 has 14 residues. V was cut by 1 base and J by 0 bases, with 6 bases left in between. The CDR3 here is CASSLGTHQETQYF. In nucleotides, the CDR3 is TGTGCCAGCAGTTTAGGCACACACCAAGAGACCCAGTACTTC.

The chain combines TRBV12-3 or TRBV12-4 with TRBJ2-3; D is unclear. The germline V and J ends were trimmed by 3 bases and 5 bases, with 12 bases remaining between them. The length of the CDR3 is 14 residues. The chain's CDR3 is CASSFSRKEDTQYF. The CDR3 nucleotides are TGTGCCAGCAGTTTCTCTCGAAAAGAAGATACGCAGTATTTT.